The sample holds a few counts of the clone carrying this T cell receptor beta chain. Its antigen is unidentified. Germline lookup yields CDR1 MNHEY and CDR2 SVGEGT. J was trimmed by 8 bases and V by 5 bases; bases with no gene match: 22. CDR3 length: 19 amino acids. This table comes from immunoSEQ multiplex PCR, and its TCRdb copy is limited to in-frame clones, with some not included. The sample contains around 120,000 clones, about 85% of which appear only once. The data stem from a study of T cell responses to AZD1222 COVID-19 vaccine. Findings of the study overall: Among the donors, most were white British and more were female, and clonal diversity was possibly underestimated. Reportedly, nearly half of unique spike TCRs recognized epitopes outside B.1.351/B.1.1.7 mutations.

The TCR was taken from an adult who received the AZD1222 COVID-19 vaccine. The material was peripheral blood, obtained 28 days after the second AZD1222 dose. J is TRBJ2-1 and V is TRBV6-2 or TRBV6-3, with 9 bases lining up with TRBD2. CDR3 nucleotides: TGTGCCAGCAGTCCCCCGGTTTTGCGGGGGGGCCGAATTGGGTATGAGCAGTTCTTC. Protein: CASSPPVLRGGRIGYEQFF.